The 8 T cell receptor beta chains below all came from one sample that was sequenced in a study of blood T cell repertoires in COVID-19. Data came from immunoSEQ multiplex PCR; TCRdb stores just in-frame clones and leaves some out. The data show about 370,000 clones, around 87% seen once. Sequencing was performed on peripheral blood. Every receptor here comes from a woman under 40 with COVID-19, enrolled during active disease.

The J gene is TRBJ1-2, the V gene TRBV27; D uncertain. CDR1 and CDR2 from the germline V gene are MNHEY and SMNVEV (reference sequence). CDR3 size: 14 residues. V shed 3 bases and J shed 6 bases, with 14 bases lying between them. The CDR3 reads CASSFLTASDGYTF. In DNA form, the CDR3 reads TGTGCCAGCAGTTTTCTGACTGCCAGCGATGGCTACACCTTC.

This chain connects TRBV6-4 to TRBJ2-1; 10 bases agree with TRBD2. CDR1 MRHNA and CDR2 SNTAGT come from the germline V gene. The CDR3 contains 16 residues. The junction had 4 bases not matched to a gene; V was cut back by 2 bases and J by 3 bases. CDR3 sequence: CASSDGTSDLYNEQFF. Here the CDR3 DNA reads TGTGCCAGCAGTGACGGGACTAGCGACCTCTACAATGAGCAGTTCTTC.

The CDR3 region is CASSSTVNEQFF. The CDR3 bases are TGTGCCAGCAGCTCGACAGTCAATGAGCAGTTCTTC. The rearrangement links TRBV7-2 to TRBJ2-1; D might be TRBD1 (5 bases). The V gene lost 4 bases and the J gene lost 6 bases, with 7 bases spanning the gap. Germline V CDR1 and CDR2: SGHTA, FQGNSA. The CDR3 spans 12 residues.

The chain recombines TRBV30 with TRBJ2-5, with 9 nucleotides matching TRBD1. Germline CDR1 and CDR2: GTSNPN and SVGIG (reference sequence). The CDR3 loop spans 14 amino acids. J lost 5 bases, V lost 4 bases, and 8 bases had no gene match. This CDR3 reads CAWNPGQGWETQYF. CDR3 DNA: TGTGCCTGGAATCCGGGACAGGGCTGGGAGACCCAGTACTTC.

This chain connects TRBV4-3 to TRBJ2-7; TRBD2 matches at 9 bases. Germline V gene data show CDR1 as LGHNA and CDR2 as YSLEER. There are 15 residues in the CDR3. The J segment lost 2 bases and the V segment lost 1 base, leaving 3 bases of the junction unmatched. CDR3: CASSQGLAEAYEQYF. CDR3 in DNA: TGCGCCAGCAGCCAAGGACTAGCGGAGGCCTACGAGCAGTACTTC.

The CDR3 protein is CASSFAGYEQYF. CDR3 DNA: TGCGCCAGCAGCTTCGCAGGGTACGAGCAGTACTTC. The J gene is TRBJ2-7, the V gene TRBV5-1; perhaps TRBD1 as D (5 bases). The CDR3 spans 12 residues. With 2 bases removed from V and 4 bases from J, the gap between germline ends came to 7 bases. In germline, CDR1 is SGHRS, CDR2 YFSETQ.

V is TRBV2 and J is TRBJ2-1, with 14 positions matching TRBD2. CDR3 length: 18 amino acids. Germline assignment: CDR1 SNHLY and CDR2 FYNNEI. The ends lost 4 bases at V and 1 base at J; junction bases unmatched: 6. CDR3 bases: TGTGCCAGCAGTGGGGGACTAGCGGGAGTTGGGTCCTACAATGAGCAGTTCTTC. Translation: CASSGGLAGVGSYNEQFF.

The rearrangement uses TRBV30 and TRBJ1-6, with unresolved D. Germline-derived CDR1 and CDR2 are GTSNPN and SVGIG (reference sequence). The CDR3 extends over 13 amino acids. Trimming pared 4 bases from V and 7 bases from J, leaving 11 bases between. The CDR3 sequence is CAWTPGRNSPLHF. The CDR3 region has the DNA TGTGCCTGGACCCCCGGGAGGAATTCACCCCTCCACTTT. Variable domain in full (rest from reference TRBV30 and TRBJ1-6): SQTIHQWPATLVQPVGSPLSLECTVEGTSNPNLYWYRQAAGRGLQLLFYSVGIGQISSEVPQNLSASRPQDRQFILSSKKLLLSDSGFYLCAWTPGRNSPLHFGNGTRLTVT.